This T cell receptor (beta chain) was profiled in a study of shared clonotypes between healthy human individuals. Findings and caveats of the study: Memory subsets had estimated richness that was generally smaller than that of naive subsets. Clonotypes shared by all four sorted-subset donors had higher generation probabilities than non-shared clonotypes.

The test was conducted at deep level. Every subset's genomic DNA went evenly onto several immunoSEQ plates. The table came from immunoSEQ multiplex PCR; TCRdb's copy has only in-frame clones and leaves some out. The sample has about 2 million clones, approximately 94% seen once. Terminally differentiated effector memory CD45RA+ cells were excluded from the naive CD8 cells, which were CD45RO-negative and positively selected for CCR7. With respect to this clone: Its specificity is unknown.

The material sequenced was naive CD8+ T cells sorted from blood. The receptor comes from a man between 18 and 35 years old in good health.

This CDR3 reads CSVILAGDMNEQFF. Written as DNA, the CDR3 is TGCAGCGTGATTTTAGCGGGAGACATGAATGAGCAGTTCTTC. The J gene is TRBJ2-1, the V gene TRBV29-1; 9 nucleotides line up with TRBD2. The CDR3 runs 14 residues. The trim removed 6 bases at V and 7 bases at J, leaving 10 bases unmatched. Germline CDR1 SQVTM, CDR2 ANQGSEA.